This T cell receptor (beta chain) was recorded in a study of blood T cell repertoires in COVID-19. Using immunoSEQ multiplex PCR, the repertoire was profiled, and TCRdb retains in-frame clones only, with some absent. The repertoire holds 180,000 or so clones, with roughly nine tenths as singletons. The TCR sequence derives from a woman between 40 and 55 years old with acute COVID-19. Source material: PBMCs or T cells enriched from blood (not recorded which).

The CDR3 nucleotides are TGTGCCAGCTCTCGGGACAGGGACACTGAAGCTTTCTTT. Its protein is CASSRDRDTEAFF. This chain uses TRBV18 with TRBJ1-1; TRBD1 agrees at 9 bases. This CDR3 contains 13 residues. Trimming removed 6 bases from V and 3 bases from J; junction bases left unmatched: 2. Germline CDR1 reads KGHSH; CDR2 reads LQKENI.